This T cell receptor beta chain originates from a study of T cell responses to AZD1222 COVID-19 vaccine. Per germline, CDR1 SEHNR and CDR2 FQNEAQ (reference sequence). V gave up 1 base and J gave up 10 bases, with 11 bases separating them. This CDR3 is 14 amino acids long. Sequencing was performed with immunoSEQ multiplex PCR; in TCRdb, only in-frame clones are kept and a portion is missing. The data hold roughly 110,000 clones, with roughly 87% observed a single time. The TCR sequence derives from an adult who received the AZD1222 COVID-19 vaccine. The sample here was peripheral blood, taken 28 days after the second AZD1222 dose. The V and J genes are TRBV7-9 and TRBJ1-6; possibly TRBD1 for D (5 bases). CDR3 loop: CASSLGQGGSPLHF. CDR3 nucleotide sequence: TGTGCCAGCAGCTTAGGTCAGGGAGGGTCACCCCTCCACTTT.